A selection of T cell receptor beta chains follows, all from one sample in a study of radiotherapy plus CTLA-4 blockade in lung cancer. The method was immunoSEQ multiplex PCR; TCRdb's version includes in-frame clones alone and lacks a portion of them. The sample lists over 100,000 clones, roughly four fifths occurring once. Sequenced material: peripheral blood, taken from a patient treated with radiotherapy plus ipilimumab. The receptors here all came from a human donor with non-small cell lung cancer that progressed on radiotherapy plus ipilimumab. Some clones in this sample may be carry-over from other donors' samples. CDR3s include the opening cysteine and the closing phenylalanine or tryptophan. The D gene is left open where the match is weak. The size field is filled for only some rows; it gives once, few, many or a size class.

DNA	CDR3	V	J	size	length	D
TGCGCCAGCAGCTTGGATCCAAACACCGGGGAGCTGTTTTTT	CASSLDPNTGELFF	TRBV5-1	TRBJ2-2	-	14	-
TGTGCCAGCAGCTTTACAGGGGGCGCAACCTATGGCTACACCTTC	CASSFTGGATYGYTF	TRBV7-9	TRBJ1-2	once	15	TRBD1
TGTGCCAGCAGCGACCGGGACAGGGTCTATGGCTACACCTTC	CASSDRDRVYGYTF	TRBV7-9	TRBJ1-2	once	14	TRBD1
TGTGCCAGCAGTTTATCGGGGTATATGGTTGGCTACACCTTC	CASSLSGYMVGYTF	TRBV27	TRBJ1-2	few	14	-
TGCGCCAGCAGCTTGGGAGTGGACAGCCAAGCTTTCTTT	CASSLGVDSQAFF	TRBV5-1	TRBJ1-1	once	13	-
TGTGCCAGCAGCGGGAGGACTAGCGGCAACTACGAGCAGTACTTC	CASSGRTSGNYEQYF	TRBV7-8	TRBJ2-7	-	15	TRBD2
TGTGCCAGCAGCGCGAGGACAGGGGTCGCAGATACGCAGTATTTT	CASSARTGVADTQYF	TRBV9	TRBJ2-3	-	15	TRBD1
TGTGCCAGCAGCTTAATGGCGGGGGGTCCAGATACGCAGTATTTT	CASSLMAGGPDTQYF	TRBV7-6	TRBJ2-3	-	15	TRBD2
TGTGCCATCAGGGGGCCGGCGAGCTACGAGCAGTACTTC	CAIRGPASYEQYF	TRBV10-3	TRBJ2-7	-	13	-
TGTGCCAGCAGTTGGGGGATGGGAGACACTGAAGCTTTCTTT	CASSWGMGDTEAFF	TRBV27	TRBJ1-1	once	14	-
TGTGCCAGCAGGAGAGGGACAGGAGGGATAAACACCGGGGAGCTGTTTTTT	CASRRGTGGINTGELFF	TRBV7-2	TRBJ2-2	-	17	TRBD1
TGTGCCAGCAGCTTGTCGGTAGGGAACTATGGCTACACCTTC	CASSLSVGNYGYTF	TRBV7-2	TRBJ1-2	few	14	-
TGTGCCAGCAGCTTAACCGGGACAGGGAAAACCGGGGAGCTGTTTTTT	CASSLTGTGKTGELFF	TRBV7-3	TRBJ2-2	-	16	TRBD1
TGTGCCAGCAGCTTAGAGTTGGAAATCCACGAGCAGTACTTC	CASSLELEIHEQYF	TRBV7-9	TRBJ2-7	-	14	-
TGTGCCAGCAGCGAGGGACTAGCGGCCGCCGTGTACGAGCAGTACTTC	CASSEGLAAAVYEQYF	TRBV11-2	TRBJ2-7	-	16	TRBD2
TGCGCCAGCAGCTTGGACAGGGGGGACTACGAGCAGTACTTC	CASSLDRGDYEQYF	TRBV5-1	TRBJ2-7	-	14	TRBD1
TGTGCCAGCAGCTTATTGGCGGGGGCGTTCGCGAACACCGGGGAGCTGTTTTTT	CASSLLAGAFANTGELFF	TRBV7-3	TRBJ2-2	-	18	-